These 6 T cell receptor beta chains came from one sample sequenced in a study of T cell responses to AZD1222 COVID-19 vaccine. Profiled with immunoSEQ multiplex PCR; TCRdb holds only in-frame clones, not every one. The sample has some 120,000 clones; over 75% are singletons. Material: peripheral blood, obtained 28 days after the second dose of the MenACWY control vaccine. The receptors were sampled from an adult who received the MenACWY meningococcal vaccine as a control.

The gene calls are TRBV19 and TRBJ2-1; 7 bases line up with TRBD1. CDR1 is LNHDA, CDR2 SQIVND, per germline (reference sequence). V shed 3 bases, J shed 6 bases, and the junction held 8 bases outside the gene matches. This CDR3 comprises 15 residues. This CDR3 reads CASSISPGGRNEQFF. DNA for the CDR3: TGTGCCAGTAGTATCTCTCCAGGGGGTCGCAATGAGCAGTTCTTC. The full variable domain, completed using reference TRBV19 and TRBJ2-1, is DGGITQSPKYLFRKEGQNVTLSCEQNLNHDAMYWYRQDPGQGLRLIYYSQIVNDFQKGDIAEGYSVSREKKESFPLTVTSAQKNPTAFYLCASSISPGGRNEQFFGPGTRLTVL.

The CDR3 DNA reads as TGTGCCAGCAGCTTAATGGGCCAGACAAATCAGCCCCAGCATTTT. Residues: CASSLMGQTNQPQHF. The chain carries TRBV7-2 and TRBJ1-5; D ambiguous. The CDR3 contains 15 residues. Trimming stripped 2 bases from V and 4 bases from J, with 12 bases between. Germline V gene lookup returns CDR1 SGHTA and CDR2 FQGNSA.

Here the CDR3 reads CASSIGQPYNSPLHF. As DNA, the CDR3 is TGTGCCAGCAGTATAGGACAGCCCTATAATTCACCCCTCCACTTT. The gene calls are TRBV27 and TRBJ1-6, with TRBD1 as a possible D gene (6 bases). The CDR3 covers 15 residues. Germline values: CDR1 MNHEY, CDR2 SMNVEV (reference sequence). Trimming stripped 5 bases from V and 2 bases from J, with 10 bases between.

This clone was found a few times. This chain joins TRBV2 and TRBJ1-4; D unclear. Trimming took 4 bases from V and 8 from J, leaving 14 bases between them. Germline V gene data show CDR1 as SNHLY and CDR2 as FYNNEI. The CDR3 has 14 amino acids. CDR3 in amino acids: CASSGNIRNEKLFF. For the CDR3, the DNA is TGTGCCAGCAGTGGAAACATCCGAAACGAAAAACTGTTTTTT.

The gene calls are TRBV7-8 and TRBJ2-1; 12 bases match TRBD2. CDR3 length: 17 residues. V was pared by 6 bases and J by 1 base, with 7 bases of the junction left unmatched. CDR1 SGHVS and CDR2 FQNEAQ come from the germline V gene. Here the CDR3 DNA reads TGTGCCAGCAGGTATGGACTAGCGGGGCTATCCTACAATGAGCAGTTCTTC. Protein sequence: CASRYGLAGLSYNEQFF.

V and J are TRBV5-1 and TRBJ1-3; the D gene is possibly TRBD1 (5 bases). The germline CDR1 and CDR2 sequences are SGHRS and YFSETQ. V shed 3 bases and J shed 4 bases, with 11 bases lying between them. CDR3 length: 14 amino acids. The DNA of the CDR3 is TGCGCCAGCAGCTCCCAGGGTTACGGAAACACCATATATTTT. Residues: CASSSQGYGNTIYF.